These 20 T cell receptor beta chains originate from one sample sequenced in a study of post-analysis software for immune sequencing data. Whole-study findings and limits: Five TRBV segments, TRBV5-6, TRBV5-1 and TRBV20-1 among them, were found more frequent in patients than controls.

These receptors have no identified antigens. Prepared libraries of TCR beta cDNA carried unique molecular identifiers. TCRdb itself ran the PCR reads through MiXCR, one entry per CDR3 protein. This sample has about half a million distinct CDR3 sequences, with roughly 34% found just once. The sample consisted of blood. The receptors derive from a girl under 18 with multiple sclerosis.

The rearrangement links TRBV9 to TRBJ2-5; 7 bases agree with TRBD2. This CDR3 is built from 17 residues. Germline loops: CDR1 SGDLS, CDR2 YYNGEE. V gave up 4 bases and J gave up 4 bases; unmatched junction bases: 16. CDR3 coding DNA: TGTGCCAGCAGCCCCAGCCTTTTGGACGGGGGGTTAGAGACCCAGTACTTC. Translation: CASSPSLLDGGLETQYF.

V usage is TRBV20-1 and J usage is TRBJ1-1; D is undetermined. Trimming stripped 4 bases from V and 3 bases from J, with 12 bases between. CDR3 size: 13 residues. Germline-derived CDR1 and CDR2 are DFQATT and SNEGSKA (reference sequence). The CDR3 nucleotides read TGCAGTGCTACGCCTTGGGGTTACACTGAAGCTTTCTTT. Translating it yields CSATPWGYTEAFF.

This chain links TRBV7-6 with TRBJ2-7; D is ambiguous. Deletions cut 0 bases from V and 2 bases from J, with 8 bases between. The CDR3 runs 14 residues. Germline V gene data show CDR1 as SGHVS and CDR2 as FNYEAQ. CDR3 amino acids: CASSLAHRAYEQYF. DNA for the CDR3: TGTGCCAGCAGCTTAGCGCACAGAGCCTACGAGCAGTACTTC. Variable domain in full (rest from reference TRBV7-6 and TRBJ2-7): GAGVSQSPRYKVTKRGQDVALRCDPISGHVSLYWYRQALGQGPEFLTYFNYEAQQDKSGLPNDRFSAERPEGSISTLTIQRTEQRDSAMYRCASSLAHRAYEQYFGPGTRLTVT.

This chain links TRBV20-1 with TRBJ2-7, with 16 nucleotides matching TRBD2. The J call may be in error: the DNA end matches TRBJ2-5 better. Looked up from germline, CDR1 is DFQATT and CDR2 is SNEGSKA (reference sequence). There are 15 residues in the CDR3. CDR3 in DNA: TGCAGTGCCGGGACTAGCGGGGGGGCAGGAGAGACCCAGTACTTC. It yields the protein CSAGTSGGAGETQYF.

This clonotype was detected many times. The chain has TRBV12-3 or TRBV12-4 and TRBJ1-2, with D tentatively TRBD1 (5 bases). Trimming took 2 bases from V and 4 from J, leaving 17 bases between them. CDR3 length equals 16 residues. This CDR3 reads CASSLSVQGSTYGYTF. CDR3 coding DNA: TGTGCCAGCAGTTTAAGTGTCCAGGGCTCTACCTATGGCTACACCTTC.

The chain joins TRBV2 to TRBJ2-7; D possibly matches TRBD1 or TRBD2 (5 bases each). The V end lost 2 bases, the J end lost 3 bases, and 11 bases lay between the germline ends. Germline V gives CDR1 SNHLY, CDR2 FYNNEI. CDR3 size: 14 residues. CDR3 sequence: CASSERGRNYEQYF. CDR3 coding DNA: TGTGCCAGCAGTGAAAGGGGACGTAACTACGAGCAGTACTTC.

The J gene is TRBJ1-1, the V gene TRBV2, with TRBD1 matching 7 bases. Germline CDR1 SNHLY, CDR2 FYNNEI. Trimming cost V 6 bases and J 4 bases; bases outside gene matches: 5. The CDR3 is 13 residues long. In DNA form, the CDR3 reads TGTGCCAGCAGGATCCAGGGGGTCACTGAAGCTTTCTTT. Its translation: CASRIQGVTEAFF.

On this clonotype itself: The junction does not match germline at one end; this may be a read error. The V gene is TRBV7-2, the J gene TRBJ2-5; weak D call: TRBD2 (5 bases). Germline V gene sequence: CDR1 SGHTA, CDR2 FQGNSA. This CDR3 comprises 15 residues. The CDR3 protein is CASRKEEGSVEAQYF. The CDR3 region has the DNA TGTGCCAGCAGAAAGGAAGAGGGAAGCGTAGAGGCCCAGTACTTC. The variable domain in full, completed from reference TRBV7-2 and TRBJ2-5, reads GAGVSQSPSNKVTEKGKDVELRCDPISGHTALYWYRQSLGQGLEFLIYFQGNSAPDKSGLPSDRFSAERTGGSVSTLTIQRTQQEDSAVYLCASRKEEGSVEAQYFGPGTRLLVL.

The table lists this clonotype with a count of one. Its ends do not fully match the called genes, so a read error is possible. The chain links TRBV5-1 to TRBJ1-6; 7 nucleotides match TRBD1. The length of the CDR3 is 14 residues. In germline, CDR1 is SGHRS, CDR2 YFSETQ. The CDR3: CASSVDRRFSALHF. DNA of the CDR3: TGCGCCAGCAGCGTGGACAGGCGGTTTTCAGCCCTCCACTTT.

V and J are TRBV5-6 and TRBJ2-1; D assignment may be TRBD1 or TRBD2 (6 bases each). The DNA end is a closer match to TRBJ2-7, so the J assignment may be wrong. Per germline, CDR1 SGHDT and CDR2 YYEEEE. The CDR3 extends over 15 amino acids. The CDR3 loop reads CASSLFGGRNNEQYF. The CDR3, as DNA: TGTGCCAGCAGCTTGTTCGGGGGCCGGAACAATGAGCAGTACTTC.

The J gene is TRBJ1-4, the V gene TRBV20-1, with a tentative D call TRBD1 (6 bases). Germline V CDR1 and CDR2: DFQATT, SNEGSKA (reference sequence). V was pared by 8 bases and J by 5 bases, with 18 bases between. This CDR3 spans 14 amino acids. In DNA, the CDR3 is TGCAGTATGCCGCCGACAGGTTCGAATGAAAAACTGTTTTTT. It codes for CSMPPTGSNEKLFF.

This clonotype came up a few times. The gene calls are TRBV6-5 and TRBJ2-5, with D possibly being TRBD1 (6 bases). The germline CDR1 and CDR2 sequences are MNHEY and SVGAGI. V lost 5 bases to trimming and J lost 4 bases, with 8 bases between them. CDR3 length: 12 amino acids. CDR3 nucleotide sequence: TGTGCCAGCAGTACAGGGACAGAGACCCAGTACTTC. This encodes CASSTGTETQYF.

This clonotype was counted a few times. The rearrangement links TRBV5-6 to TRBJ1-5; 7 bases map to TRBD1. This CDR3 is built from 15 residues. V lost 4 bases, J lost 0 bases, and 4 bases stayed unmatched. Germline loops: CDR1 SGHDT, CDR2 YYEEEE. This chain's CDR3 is CASSRGTVSNQPQHF. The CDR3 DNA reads TGTGCCAGCAGCCGCGGGACAGTTAGCAATCAGCCCCAGCATTTT.

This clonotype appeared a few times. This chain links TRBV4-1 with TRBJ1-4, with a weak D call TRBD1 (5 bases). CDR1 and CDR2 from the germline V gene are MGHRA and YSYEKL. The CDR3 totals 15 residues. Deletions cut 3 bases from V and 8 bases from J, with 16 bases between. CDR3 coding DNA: TGCGCCAGCAGCCATCCGACAGCCTTAGAGGAAAAACTGTTTTTT. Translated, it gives CASSHPTALEEKLFF.

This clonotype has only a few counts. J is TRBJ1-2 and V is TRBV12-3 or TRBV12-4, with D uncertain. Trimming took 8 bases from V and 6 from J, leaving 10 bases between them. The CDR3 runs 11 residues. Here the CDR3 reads CASRKVDGYTF. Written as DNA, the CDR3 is TGTGCCAGCCGGAAGGTTGATGGCTACACCTTC.

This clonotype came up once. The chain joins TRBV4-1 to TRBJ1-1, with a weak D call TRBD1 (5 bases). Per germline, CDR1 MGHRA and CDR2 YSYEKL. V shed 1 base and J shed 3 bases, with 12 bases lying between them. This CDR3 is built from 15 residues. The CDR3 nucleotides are TGCGCCAGCAGCCAAGTTACGGGAGGGGACACTGAAGCTTTCTTT. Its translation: CASSQVTGGDTEAFF.

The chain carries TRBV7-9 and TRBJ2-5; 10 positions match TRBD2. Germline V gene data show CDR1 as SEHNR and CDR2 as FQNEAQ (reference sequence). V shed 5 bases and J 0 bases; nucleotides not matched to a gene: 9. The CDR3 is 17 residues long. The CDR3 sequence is CASSTGLAGEHQETQYF. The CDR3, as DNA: TGTGCCAGCAGCACAGGGCTAGCGGGAGAACACCAAGAGACCCAGTACTTC.

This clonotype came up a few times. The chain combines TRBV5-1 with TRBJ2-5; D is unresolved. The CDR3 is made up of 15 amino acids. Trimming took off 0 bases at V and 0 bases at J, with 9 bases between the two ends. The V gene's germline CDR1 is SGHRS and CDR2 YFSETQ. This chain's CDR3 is CASSLAAQYQETQYF. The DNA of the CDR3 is TGCGCCAGCAGCTTGGCGGCCCAATACCAAGAGACCCAGTACTTC.

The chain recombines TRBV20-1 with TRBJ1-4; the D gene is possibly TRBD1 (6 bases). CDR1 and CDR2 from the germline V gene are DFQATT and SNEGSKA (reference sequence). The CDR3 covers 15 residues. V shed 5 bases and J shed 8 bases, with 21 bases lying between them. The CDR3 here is CSAAVVGGEGEKLFF. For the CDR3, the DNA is TGCAGTGCTGCCGTAGTAGGGGGTGAGGGAGAAAAACTGTTTTTT.

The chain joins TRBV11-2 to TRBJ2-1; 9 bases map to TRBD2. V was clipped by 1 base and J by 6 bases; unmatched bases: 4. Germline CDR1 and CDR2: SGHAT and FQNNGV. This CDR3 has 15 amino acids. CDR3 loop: CASSLGGGASNEQFF. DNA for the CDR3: TGTGCCAGCAGCTTAGGCGGGGGGGCCAGCAATGAGCAGTTCTTC.